This TCR beta chain was recovered during a study of identical twins. With regard to this clonotype: Its antigen is currently unknown.

The V gene's germline CDR1 is SQVTM and CDR2 ANQGSEA. J was trimmed by 7 bases and V by 7 bases; bases with no gene match: 7. The CDR3 has 12 residues. MiXCR, run by TCRdb on the 5' RACE reads, gives a single entry per CDR3 protein. The sample records 300,000 to 400,000 distinct CDR3 sequences, about 12% being singletons. Broader study findings: Analyses of zero insertions could, in part, be confounded by invariant MAIT and iNKT cells.

These records were also assigned to another study, of yellow fever vaccine responses in identical twins.

The sample consisted of CD8+ T cells sorted from blood. This chain links TRBV29-1 with TRBJ2-1; TRBD2 aligns across 7 bases. This TCR came from a woman in her late teens or twenties in good health. The CDR3 is CSGGREKNEQFF. CDR3 sequence (DNA): TGCAGCGGGGGGAGGGAGAAGAATGAGCAGTTCTTC.